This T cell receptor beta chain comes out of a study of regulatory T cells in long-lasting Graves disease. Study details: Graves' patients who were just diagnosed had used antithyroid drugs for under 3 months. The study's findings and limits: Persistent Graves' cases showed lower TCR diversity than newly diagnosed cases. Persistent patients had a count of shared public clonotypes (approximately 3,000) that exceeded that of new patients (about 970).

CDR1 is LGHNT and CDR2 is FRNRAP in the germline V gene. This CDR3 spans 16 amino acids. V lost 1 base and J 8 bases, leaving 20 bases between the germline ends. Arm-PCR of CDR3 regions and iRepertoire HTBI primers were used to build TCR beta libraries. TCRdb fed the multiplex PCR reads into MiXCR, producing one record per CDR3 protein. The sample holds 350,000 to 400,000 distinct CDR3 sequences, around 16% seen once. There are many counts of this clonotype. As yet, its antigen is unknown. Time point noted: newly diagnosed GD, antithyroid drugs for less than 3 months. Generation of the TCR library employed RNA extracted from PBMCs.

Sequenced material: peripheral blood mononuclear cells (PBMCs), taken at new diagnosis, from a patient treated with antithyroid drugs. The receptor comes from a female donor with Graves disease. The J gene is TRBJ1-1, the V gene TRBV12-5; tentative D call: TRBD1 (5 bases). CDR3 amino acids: CASGLAVQGLRAEAFF. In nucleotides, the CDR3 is TGTGCTAGTGGTTTGGCAGTGCAGGGTTTAAGAGCCGAAGCTTTCTTT.